The entry below gives a single TCR beta chain sequence along with its context. Its matching antigen is unknown. This record comes from a study of cytomegalovirus exposure and HLA in healthy donors. The PCR was carried out with 60 Vbeta primers and 13 Jbeta primers. Sequencing used immunoSEQ multiplex PCR; TCRdb keeps in-frame clones, though not all of them. The sample contains roughly 130,000 clones, roughly two thirds of which appear only once. The CDR3 extends over 15 amino acids. CDR1 is SGHRS, CDR2 YFSETQ, per germline. Unmatched junction bases numbered 7, after V lost 3 bases and J lost 3 bases. Overall study results and limits: Later analysis revealed greater clonal expansion in HLA-associated TCR beta chains than in equally common others. Segments of the TCR beta V type were, in most cases, productive about 87% or about 30% of the time in an earlier analysis.

Sequenced: PBMCs. The V gene is TRBV5-1, the J gene TRBJ1-2; 8 nucleotides match TRBD1. The TCR sequence derives from a man aged 25 to 45 in good health and CMV-seropositive. The CDR3 DNA reads TGCGCCAGCAGCTCCACAGGGGGTGACTACTATGGCTACACCTTC. Translation: CASSSTGGDYYGYTF.